This T cell receptor beta chain was sequenced for a study of monozygotic twins with inflammatory bowel disease. The CDR3 is 14 residues long. CDR1 and CDR2 (germline): LGHDT, YNNKEL (reference sequence). From its re-call of the 5' RACE reads, TCRdb lists each CDR3 protein once, without DNA. The clone table shows about 210,000 distinct CDR3 sequences, with the ten largest holding less than 2%. The TCR was taken from a human donor with ulcerative colitis or Crohn's disease, or a healthy co-twin of an affected twin (not recorded which). The specimen sequenced was blood. V and J are TRBV3-1 and TRBJ2-1; TCRdb's D call, TRBD1, is unchecked because there is no DNA. This chain's CDR3 is CASSQGTQGNEQFF.